The T cell receptor (beta chain) described here comes from a study of identical twins. Study-wide results and limits: Insertions were reduced in abundant cord blood beta clonotypes but not in memory repertoires. Without tracking the same donors, conclusions rested on cross-sectional statistical analysis. When twins shared out-of-frame alpha sequences, those sequences had excess low generation probability.

TCRdb itself ran the 5' RACE reads through MiXCR, one entry per CDR3 protein. The data hold 1.5 million to 2 million distinct CDR3 sequences, with around a third observed a single time. This CDR3 contains 16 residues. The trim removed 6 bases at V and 8 bases at J, leaving 9 bases unmatched. About this clonotype itself: Its specificity is unknown.

Sequenced sample: cord blood. The chain joins TRBV12-3 or TRBV12-4 to TRBJ2-3, with TRBD2 matching over 15 bases. The clonotype was recovered from a newborn girl in good health. The CDR3 reads CASSPWTSGGAGTQYF. Here the CDR3 DNA reads TGTGCCAGCAGCCCCTGGACTAGCGGGGGGGCCGGTACGCAGTATTTT.